Shown below are 25 T cell receptor beta chains from a single sample sequenced in a study of blood T cell repertoires in COVID-19. The assay was immunoSEQ multiplex PCR, and TCRdb's table has in-frame clones only and misses some. In the table there are approximately 93,000 clones, about 87% of which are singletons. The sample consisted of peripheral blood. These TCRs come from a human donor in a cohort sampled during active COVID-19.

The chain carries TRBV7-3 and TRBJ1-2; D possibly corresponds to TRBD1 (5 bases). Germline values: CDR1 SGHTA, CDR2 FQGTGA. Trimming removed 4 bases from V and 4 bases from J, with 19 bases in between. The CDR3 length is 16 residues. The CDR3 DNA reads TGTGCCAGCAGCTCCCCCGGCGACAGCCCGGTCTATGGCTACACCTTC. Translation: CASSSPGDSPVYGYTF. Full variable domain (outside the CDR3, taken from reference TRBV7-3 and TRBJ1-2): GAGVSQTPSNKVTEKGKYVELRCDPISGHTALYWYRQSLGQGPEFLIYFQGTGAADDSGLPNDRFFAVRPEGSVSTLKIQRTERGDSAVYLCASSSPGDSPVYGYTFGSGTRLTVV.

The chain uses TRBV19 and TRBJ2-1, with 7 bases lining up with TRBD1. In germline, CDR1 is LNHDA, CDR2 SQIVND (reference sequence). CDR3 length: 14 residues. V lost 7 bases to trimming and J lost 8 bases; unmatched junction nucleotides: 11. The CDR3 region has the DNA TGTGCCAGTAAAGTCAGGACAGGTTATCATGAGCAGTTCTTC. Residues: CASKVRTGYHEQFF.

CDR3 DNA: TGTGCCAGCATTGGGGCGAGGGAGCAGTACTTC. Its translation is CASIGAREQYF. The chain combines TRBV28 with TRBJ2-7; tentatively, D is TRBD1 (5 bases). The V gene's germline CDR1 is MDHEN and CDR2 SYDVKM. Trimming took 7 bases from V and 7 from J, leaving 11 bases between them. The CDR3 runs 11 residues.

V is TRBV11-2 and J is TRBJ2-3; tentative D call: TRBD1 (6 bases). CDR1 is SGHAT and CDR2 is FQNNGV in the germline V gene. This CDR3 has 15 amino acids. Trimming removed 5 bases at V and 4 bases at J, with 16 bases between. CDR3: CASSRNRVVADTQYF. CDR3 sequence (DNA): TGTGCCAGCAGCAGGAACAGGGTAGTCGCAGATACGCAGTATTTT. The entire variable domain, with the rest obtained from reference TRBV11-2 and TRBJ2-3, is as follows: EAGVAQSPRYKIIEKRQSVAFWCNPISGHATLYWYQQILGQGPKLLIQFQNNGVVDDSQLPKDRFSAERLKGVDSTLKIQPAKLEDSAVYLCASSRNRVVADTQYFGPGTRLTVL.

The rearrangement joins TRBV6-5 to TRBJ1-6; TRBD1 might be the D (6 bases). CDR3 size: 15 residues. Germline assignment: CDR1 MNHEY and CDR2 SVGAGI. Trimming took 6 bases from V and 5 from J, leaving 14 bases between them. The CDR3 loop reads CASRPFRGHNSPLHF. The DNA for the CDR3 is TGTGCCAGCAGGCCCTTCAGGGGCCATAATTCACCCCTCCACTTT.

This clone is a singleton in its sample. V is TRBV11-2 and J is TRBJ1-2; no firm D call. The CDR3 covers 15 residues. Germline-derived CDR1 and CDR2 are SGHAT and FQNNGV. V gave up 0 bases and J gave up 7 bases, with 15 bases separating them. The CDR3 reads CASSLDRMAGGGYTF. CDR3 nucleotide sequence: TGTGCCAGCAGCTTAGATCGGATGGCGGGTGGTGGCTACACCTTC.

The chain couples TRBV5-1 to TRBJ2-1, with 14 nucleotides matching TRBD2. The CDR3 length is 17 residues. With 4 bases clipped from V and 6 bases from J, the junction kept 9 bases outside the gene matches. The germline gives CDR1 SGHRS, CDR2 YFSETQ. CDR3 sequence reads: CASSTPSGLAGVNEQFF. The CDR3 DNA reads TGCGCCAGCAGCACCCCCTCGGGACTAGCGGGAGTCAATGAGCAGTTCTTC.

The V and J genes are TRBV7-2 and TRBJ2-1; D possibly corresponds to TRBD2 (5 bases). The CDR3 has 15 residues. Trimming took off 3 bases at V and 6 bases at J, with 15 bases between the two ends. Germline V gene data show CDR1 as SGHTA and CDR2 as FQGNSA. CDR3 amino acids: CASSFNRASRNEQFF. For the CDR3, the DNA is TGTGCCAGCAGCTTTAATAGGGCTAGCCGCAATGAGCAGTTCTTC.

V usage is TRBV4-1 and J usage is TRBJ2-1; TRBD2 matches at 10 bases. Germline loops: CDR1 MGHRA, CDR2 YSYEKL. The CDR3 extends over 15 amino acids. V lost 0 bases to trimming and J lost 8 bases; unmatched junction nucleotides: 4. In DNA form, the CDR3 reads TGCGCCAGCAGCCAAGATGGACTAGCGGAGGATGAGCAGTTCTTC. Translating gives CASSQDGLAEDEQFF.

The rearrangement links TRBV5-4 to TRBJ1-1, with 8 bases identical to TRBD1. V lost 1 base, J lost 4 bases, and 3 bases stayed unmatched. CDR3 length: 14 residues. The germline CDR1 and CDR2 sequences are SGHNT and YYREEE (reference sequence). This CDR3 is CASSLSTGGTEAFF. CDR3 in DNA: TGTGCCAGCAGCTTGAGCACAGGGGGCACTGAAGCTTTCTTT.

V usage is TRBV7-8 and J usage is TRBJ1-5; 9 nucleotides match TRBD1. The CDR3 is 16 residues long. J was trimmed by 5 bases and V by 2 bases; bases with no gene match: 7. Germline values: CDR1 SGHVS, CDR2 FQNEAQ. In DNA form, the CDR3 reads TGTGCCAGCAGCTTAACTCGGACAGGGGACGATCAGCCCCAGCATTTT. Translated: CASSLTRTGDDQPQHF.

This rearrangement joins TRBV28 to TRBJ2-5; D perhaps matches TRBD2 (6 bases). The V end lost 11 bases, the J end lost 5 bases, and 18 bases lay between the germline ends. The germline gives CDR1 MDHEN, CDR2 SYDVKM. This CDR3 has 13 amino acids. CDR3 protein: CASYGGNAETQYF. The CDR3 DNA is TGTGCCTCTTATGGGGGGAATGCGGAGACCCAGTACTTC.

This chain joins TRBV7-2 and TRBJ2-5; 7 bases align to TRBD2. Per the germline V gene, CDR1 is SGHTA and CDR2 is FQGNSA. This CDR3 is 15 amino acids long. J lost 9 bases, V lost 3 bases, and 13 bases had no gene match. The CDR3 bases are TGTGCCAGCAGCTTCGGACTAGACCGGAGGTATGCCCAGTACTTC. Translation gives CASSFGLDRRYAQYF. Based on the CDR3 plus reference TRBV7-2 and TRBJ2-5, the full variable domain is GAGVSQSPSNKVTEKGKDVELRCDPISGHTALYWYRQSLGQGLEFLIYFQGNSAPDKSGLPSDRFSAERTGGSVSTLTIQRTQQEDSAVYLCASSFGLDRRYAQYFGPGTRLLVL.

This chain joins TRBV7-2 and TRBJ1-2; weak D call: TRBD1 (5 bases). The CDR3 sequence is 14 residues long. Trimming left V 3 bases short and J 0 bases short, with 8 bases between. In germline, CDR1 is SGHTA, CDR2 FQGNSA. The chain's CDR3 is CASSFTTANYGYTF. The CDR3 DNA reads TGTGCCAGCAGCTTTACGACAGCTAACTATGGCTACACCTTC.

Points on this clone: The junction departs from the called germline gene at one end, perhaps through a read error. The chain combines TRBV27 with TRBJ2-5; 7 bases are shared with TRBD1. This CDR3 spans 13 amino acids. Germline assignment: CDR1 MNHEY and CDR2 SMNVEV (reference sequence). The CDR3 reads CAGSLTGMETQYF. CDR3 nucleotide sequence: TGTGCCGGCAGTTTGACAGGGATGGAGACCCAGTACTTC.

The chain couples TRBV2 to TRBJ2-1; 13 bases agree with TRBD2. The CDR3 length is 15 residues. Germline V lookup: CDR1 SNHLY, CDR2 FYNNEI. V was clipped by 3 bases and J by 8 bases; unmatched bases: 4. The CDR3 region is CASSEGLAGIDEQFF. CDR3 bases: TGTGCCAGCAGTGAGGGACTAGCGGGAATCGATGAGCAGTTCTTC.

The chain carries TRBV5-1 and TRBJ2-1, with 8 bases lining up with TRBD2. From germline, CDR1 is SGHRS and CDR2 YFSETQ. V trimming: 4 bases; J trimming: 3 bases; junction bases outside the gene matches: 6. This CDR3 contains 15 residues. This chain's CDR3 is CASSRAGTSYNEQFF. The CDR3, as DNA: TGCGCCAGCAGCCGCGCCGGGACTAGCTACAATGAGCAGTTCTTC.

Note on this clone: Germline is not matched at one junction end, which may reflect a read error. The chain couples TRBV7-3 to TRBJ2-3; weak D call: TRBD1 (6 bases). Germline V lookup: CDR1 SGHTA, CDR2 FQGTGA. The CDR3 has 19 residues. CDR3 DNA sequence: TGTGCCAGCAGGTTAAAAGGCCGGCCAGGGGATGGGATGCGGGATACGCAGTATTTT. This codes for CASRLKGRPGDGMRDTQYF.

The genes are TRBV7-9 and TRBJ2-1, with TRBD2 as a possible D gene (6 bases). Deletions cut 2 bases from V and 0 bases from J, with 8 bases between. Per the germline V gene, CDR1 is SEHNR and CDR2 is FQNEAQ (reference sequence). The CDR3 contains 15 residues. Here the CDR3 DNA reads TGTGCCAGCAGCTTACCGGGAGCCTCCTACAATGAGCAGTTCTTC. Translated, it gives CASSLPGASYNEQFF.

V is TRBV19 and J is TRBJ1-2; TRBD1 matches at 11 bases. Germline-derived CDR1 and CDR2 are LNHDA and SQIVND (reference sequence). The V segment lost 3 bases and the J segment 6 bases; nucleotides outside the gene matches: 12. CDR3 length equals 17 residues. This CDR3 is CASSMPSGTGGRDGYTF. DNA for the CDR3: TGTGCCAGTAGTATGCCGTCCGGGACAGGGGGAAGGGATGGCTACACCTTC. The variable domain in full, with the rest retrieved from reference TRBV19 and TRBJ1-2, is DGGITQSPKYLFRKEGQNVTLSCEQNLNHDAMYWYRQDPGQGLRLIYYSQIVNDFQKGDIAEGYSVSREKKESFPLTVTSAQKNPTAFYLCASSMPSGTGGRDGYTFGSGTRLTVV.

This rearrangement joins TRBV5-6 to TRBJ2-6; D remains ambiguous. The CDR3 contains 15 residues. In germline, CDR1 is SGHDT, CDR2 YYEEEE. Trimming pared 0 bases from V and 4 bases from J, leaving 8 bases between. The CDR3 sequence: CASSLGGSGANVLTF. The CDR3 DNA sequence: TGTGCCAGCAGCTTGGGAGGATCCGGGGCCAACGTCCTGACTTTC.

V and J are TRBV19 and TRBJ2-1, with a tentative D call TRBD1 (5 bases). Germline assignment: CDR1 LNHDA and CDR2 SQIVND (reference sequence). Trimming cost V 4 bases and J 3 bases, with 10 bases left between them. The CDR3 totals 14 residues. CDR3: CASSRQGGYNEQFF. The DNA for the CDR3 is TGTGCCAGTAGTAGGCAGGGTGGCTACAATGAGCAGTTCTTC. The complete variable domain, with remaining parts taken from reference TRBV19 and TRBJ2-1, reads DGGITQSPKYLFRKEGQNVTLSCEQNLNHDAMYWYRQDPGQGLRLIYYSQIVNDFQKGDIAEGYSVSREKKESFPLTVTSAQKNPTAFYLCASSRQGGYNEQFFGPGTRLTVL.

The rearrangement links TRBV5-4 to TRBJ2-1; 8 bases are a match to TRBD2. The CDR3 sequence is 17 residues long. The trim removed 5 bases at V and 1 base at J, leaving 11 bases unmatched. Germline CDR1 and CDR2: SGHNT and YYREEE (reference sequence). The CDR3 region is CASSSYSGSRSYNEQFF. The CDR3 region has the DNA TGTGCCAGCAGTTCGTACAGCGGGAGCCGATCCTACAATGAGCAGTTCTTC.

V usage is TRBV5-4 and J usage is TRBJ2-7, with D tentatively TRBD2 (5 bases). The V gene's germline CDR1 is SGHNT and CDR2 YYREEE (reference sequence). The CDR3 spans 14 residues. The V and J ends lost 4 bases and 2 bases respectively, with 13 bases between them. This CDR3 reads CASSLGVGPYEQYF. CDR3 bases: TGTGCCAGCAGCCTCGGGGTGGGCCCCTACGAGCAGTACTTC. The entire variable domain, with the rest obtained from reference TRBV5-4 and TRBJ2-7, is as follows: ETGVTQSPTHLIKTRGQQVTLRCSSQSGHNTVSWYQQALGQGPQFIFQYYREEENGRGNFPPRFSGLQFPNYSSELNVNALELDDSALYLCASSLGVGPYEQYFGPGTRLTVT.

The chain is built from TRBV6-6 and TRBJ2-3; D is perhaps TRBD2 (6 bases). The germline V and J ends were trimmed by 2 bases and 7 bases, with 16 bases remaining between them. The CDR3 length is 15 residues. Germline CDR1 is MNHNY and CDR2 is SVGAGI (reference sequence). CDR3 loop: CASSYGRRGAYTQYF. The CDR3 DNA is TGTGCCAGCAGTTACGGACGGAGGGGCGCCTATACGCAGTATTTT.